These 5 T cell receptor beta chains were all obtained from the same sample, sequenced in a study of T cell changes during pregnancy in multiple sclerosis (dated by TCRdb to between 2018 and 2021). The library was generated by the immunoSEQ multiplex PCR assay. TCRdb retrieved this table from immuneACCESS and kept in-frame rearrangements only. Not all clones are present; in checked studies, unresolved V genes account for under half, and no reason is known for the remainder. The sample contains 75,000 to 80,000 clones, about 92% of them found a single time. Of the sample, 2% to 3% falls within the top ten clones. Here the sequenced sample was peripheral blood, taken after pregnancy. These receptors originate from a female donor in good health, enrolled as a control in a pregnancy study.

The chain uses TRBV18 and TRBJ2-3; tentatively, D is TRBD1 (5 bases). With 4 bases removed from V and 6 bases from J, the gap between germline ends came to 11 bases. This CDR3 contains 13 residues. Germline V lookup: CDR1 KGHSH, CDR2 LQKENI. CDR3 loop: CASSQRQSDTQYF. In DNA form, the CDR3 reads TGTGCCAGCTCACAACGACAGTCGGATACGCAGTATTTT.

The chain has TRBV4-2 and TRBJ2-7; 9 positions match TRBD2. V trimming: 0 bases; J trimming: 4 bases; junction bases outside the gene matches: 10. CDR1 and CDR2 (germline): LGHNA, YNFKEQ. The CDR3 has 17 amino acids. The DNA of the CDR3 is TGTGCCAGCAGCCAAGACCCCACTGCGGGGGGGAGTTACGAGCAGTACTTC. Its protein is CASSQDPTAGGSYEQYF.

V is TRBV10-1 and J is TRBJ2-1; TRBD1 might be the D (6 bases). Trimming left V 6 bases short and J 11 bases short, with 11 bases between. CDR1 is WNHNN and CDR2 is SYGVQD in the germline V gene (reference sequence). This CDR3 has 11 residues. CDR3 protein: CASSTGFKQFF. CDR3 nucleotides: TGCGCCAGCAGCACAGGGTTTAAGCAGTTCTTC.

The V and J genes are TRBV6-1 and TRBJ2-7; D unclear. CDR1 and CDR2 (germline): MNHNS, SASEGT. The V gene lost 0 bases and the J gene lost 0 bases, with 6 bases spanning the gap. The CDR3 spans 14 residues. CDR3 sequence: CASSEAVSSYEQYF. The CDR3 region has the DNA TGTGCCAGCAGTGAAGCCGTGTCCTCCTACGAGCAGTACTTC.

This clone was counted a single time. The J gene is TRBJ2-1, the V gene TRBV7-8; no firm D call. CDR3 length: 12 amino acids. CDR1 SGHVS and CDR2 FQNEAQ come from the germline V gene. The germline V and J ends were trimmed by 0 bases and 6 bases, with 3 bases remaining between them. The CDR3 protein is CASSLASNEQFF. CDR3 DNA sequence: TGTGCCAGCAGCTTAGCTAGCAATGAGCAGTTCTTC.